This entry lists 15 T cell receptor beta chains sequenced from one sample in a study of CD4 T cells in relation to SARS-CoV-2 and coronaviruses (dated by TCRdb to the early 2020s). CD4+ T cells from unexposed donors were collected before the COVID-19 pandemic (2011-2018). The library was prepared using the immunoSEQ multiplex PCR assay. TCRdb limited this immuneACCESS table to in-frame rearrangements with V and J called. A share of clones is missing; checked studies link under half to unresolved V genes, and the rest is unexplained. Here the sample has approximately 64,000 clones; 94% occur a single time. Together, the top ten hold around 0.15% of the sample. The sequencing input was naive CD4+ T cells from PBMCs. The cell subset or site tag for this specimen amounts to: naive CD4+ T cells isolated by negative enrichment. The receptors shown here come from a human donor in good health.

The chain joins TRBV30 to TRBJ2-1; D is undetermined. The CDR3 totals 11 residues. The ends were cut back, 2 bases at V and 7 bases at J, with 6 bases in the middle. CDR1 is GTSNPN and CDR2 is SVGIG in the germline V gene (reference sequence). The CDR3 region has the DNA TGTGCCTGGAGTATACGGAATGAGCAGTTCTTC. It codes for CAWSIRNEQFF.

The V and J genes are TRBV18 and TRBJ2-1; TRBD2 matches at 15 bases. This CDR3 contains 15 residues. Trimming took 3 bases from V and 8 from J; bases not matched to a gene: 2. In germline, CDR1 is KGHSH, CDR2 LQKENI. CDR3 protein: CASSPGLAGGDEQFF. Written as DNA, the CDR3 is TGTGCCAGCTCACCGGGACTAGCGGGAGGCGATGAGCAGTTCTTC.

The genes are TRBV7-3 and TRBJ2-3, with D possibly being TRBD1 (6 bases). Germline values: CDR1 SGHTA, CDR2 FQGTGA. The CDR3 extends over 13 amino acids. V lost 5 bases, J lost 2 bases, and 8 bases lay in between. The CDR3 sequence: CASSRTDTDTQYF. The CDR3 bases are TGTGCCAGCAGCCGGACAGACACAGATACGCAGTATTTT.

The chain is built from TRBV2 and TRBJ2-2; D is undetermined. The CDR3 runs 14 residues. Germline-derived CDR1 and CDR2 are SNHLY and FYNNEI. V was cut by 2 bases and J by 4 bases, with 8 bases left in between. The CDR3 region is CASSERGPTGELFF. The CDR3 DNA is TGTGCCAGCAGTGAACGAGGTCCCACCGGGGAGCTGTTTTTT.

This rearrangement joins TRBV9 to TRBJ1-4; 10 bases agree with TRBD1. The CDR3 totals 15 residues. Germline assignment: CDR1 SGDLS and CDR2 YYNGEE. Unmatched junction bases numbered 7, after V lost 4 bases and J lost 7 bases. The CDR3 spells CASSTRQGAGEKLFF. CDR3 coding DNA: TGTGCCAGCAGCACACGACAGGGGGCGGGTGAAAAACTGTTTTTT. The full variable domain, in which reference TRBV9 and TRBJ1-4 provide the parts outside the CDR3, is DSGVTQTPKHLITATGQRVTLRCSPRSGDLSVYWYQQSLDQGLQFLIQYYNGEERAKGNILERFSAQQFPDLHSELNLSSLELGDSALYFCASSTRQGAGEKLFFGSGTQLSVL.

V usage is TRBV9 and J usage is TRBJ1-2; no clear D. Germline CDR1 reads SGDLS; CDR2 reads YYNGEE. The CDR3 length is 14 residues. Trimming removed 5 bases at V and 3 bases at J, with 14 bases between. In nucleotides, the CDR3 is TGTGCCAGCAGGGCTGGTGTCCGGGACTATGGCTACACCTTC. Protein product: CASRAGVRDYGYTF.

The CDR3, as DNA: TGTGCCAGCAGTTCCAGCGGGGAATCCTACAATGAGCAGTTCTTC. The encoded protein is CASSSSGESYNEQFF. The chain has TRBV6-5 and TRBJ2-1; 7 bases agree with TRBD2. This CDR3 region has 15 residues. Germline V CDR1 and CDR2: MNHEY, SVGAGI. Trimming took 4 bases from V and 1 from J; bases not matched to a gene: 4.

The chain couples TRBV6-4 to TRBJ2-2; tentatively, D is TRBD1 or TRBD2 (5 bases each). The CDR3 extends over 13 amino acids. Trimming pared 8 bases from V and 7 bases from J, leaving 14 bases between. CDR1 is MRHNA, CDR2 SNTAGT, per germline. DNA of the CDR3: TGTGCCAGCGCGGATCTTGGGGGCGGGGAGCTGTTTTTT. Its protein is CASADLGGGELFF.

This sequence joins TRBV30 and TRBJ2-7; 9 bases are a match to TRBD2. V trimming: 2 bases; J trimming: 3 bases; junction bases outside the gene matches: 5. Germline CDR1 is GTSNPN and CDR2 is SVGIG (reference sequence). This CDR3 region has 14 residues. DNA for the CDR3: TGTGCCTGGAGTTCGACTAGCGGAAACTACGAGCAGTACTTC. Protein product: CAWSSTSGNYEQYF.

This sequence joins TRBV7-2 and TRBJ1-1; no firm D call. The ends were cut back, 3 bases at V and 0 bases at J, with 8 bases in the middle. The CDR3 contains 14 residues. Per the germline V gene, CDR1 is SGHTA and CDR2 is FQGNSA. CDR3 in DNA: TGTGCCAGCAGCTTCGGTAGCTTGAACACTGAAGCTTTCTTT. It yields the protein CASSFGSLNTEAFF.

This rearrangement joins TRBV20-1 to TRBJ2-7, with TRBD2 matching 11 bases. V was pared by 3 bases and J by 12 bases, with 10 bases of the junction left unmatched. Germline CDR1 is DFQATT and CDR2 is SNEGSKA (reference sequence). This CDR3 is built from 13 residues. The CDR3 loop reads CSASILAGVSLYF. CDR3 bases: TGCAGTGCTAGTATACTAGCGGGAGTGAGTCTGTACTTC.

The chain uses TRBV7-2 and TRBJ2-3; 12 nucleotides match TRBD2. Germline values: CDR1 SGHTA, CDR2 FQGNSA. CDR3 size: 16 residues. V shed 5 bases, J shed 6 bases, and the junction held 9 bases outside the gene matches. The CDR3 loop reads CASSLRLAGAGDTQYF. CDR3 DNA sequence: TGTGCCAGCAGCCTCAGACTAGCGGGAGCAGGGGATACGCAGTATTTT.

V usage is TRBV13 and J usage is TRBJ1-1; D perhaps matches TRBD1 (5 bases). Per the germline V gene, CDR1 is PRHDT and CDR2 is FYEKMQ (reference sequence). The CDR3 spans 16 residues. V was clipped by 2 bases and J by 0 bases, with 13 bases between them. The CDR3 DNA is TGTGCCAGCAGCTTATTTGGGGCAGCAATGAACACTGAAGCTTTCTTT. It yields the protein CASSLFGAAMNTEAFF.

This clone was recorded only once. The chain combines TRBV7-9 with TRBJ1-5; D unresolved. Per germline, CDR1 SEHNR and CDR2 FQNEAQ (reference sequence). Trimming left V 6 bases short and J 9 bases short, with 21 bases between. CDR3 length: 15 amino acids. The CDR3 loop reads CASSPGLLENTPQHF. CDR3 DNA sequence: TGTGCCAGCAGTCCTGGACTACTAGAAAATACGCCCCAGCATTTT.

In regard to this clone: Different DNA sequences within this sample yield the same CDR3. V and J are TRBV3-1 (or the pseudogene TRBV3-2) and TRBJ2-7, with D hard to call. V shed 3 bases and J shed 3 bases, with 6 bases lying between them. There are 12 residues in the CDR3. Germline V CDR1 and CDR2: LGHDT, YNNKEL (reference sequence). The CDR3 sequence is CASSQSDYEQYF. CDR3 DNA: TGTGCCAGCAGCCAGTCAGACTACGAGCAGTACTTC.